This TCR beta chain was recovered during a study of identical twins. The CDR3 totals 13 residues. Trimming pared 5 bases from V and 4 bases from J, leaving 9 bases between. CDR1 KGHSH and CDR2 LQKENI come from the germline V gene. Unique molecular identifiers were present on cDNA, and template switching added a universal primer site. Using its own MiXCR run on the 5' RACE reads, TCRdb lists one record per CDR3 protein. The sample carries approximately 620,000 distinct CDR3 sequences, 8.5% to 9.5% recorded once. A few counts support this clonotype. These same records also appear under a second study, on yellow fever vaccine responses in identical twins. That work adds: Reportedly, twins' vaccine T cell responses looked partly convergent and partly personalized.

V usage is TRBV18 and J usage is TRBJ1-5, with D uncertain. The sequence was obtained from a woman aged 18-30 years in good health. What was sequenced was PBMCs. CDR3 loop: CASSSLLNQPQHF. The CDR3 DNA sequence: TGTGCCAGCTCATCACTACTAAATCAGCCCCAGCATTTT.